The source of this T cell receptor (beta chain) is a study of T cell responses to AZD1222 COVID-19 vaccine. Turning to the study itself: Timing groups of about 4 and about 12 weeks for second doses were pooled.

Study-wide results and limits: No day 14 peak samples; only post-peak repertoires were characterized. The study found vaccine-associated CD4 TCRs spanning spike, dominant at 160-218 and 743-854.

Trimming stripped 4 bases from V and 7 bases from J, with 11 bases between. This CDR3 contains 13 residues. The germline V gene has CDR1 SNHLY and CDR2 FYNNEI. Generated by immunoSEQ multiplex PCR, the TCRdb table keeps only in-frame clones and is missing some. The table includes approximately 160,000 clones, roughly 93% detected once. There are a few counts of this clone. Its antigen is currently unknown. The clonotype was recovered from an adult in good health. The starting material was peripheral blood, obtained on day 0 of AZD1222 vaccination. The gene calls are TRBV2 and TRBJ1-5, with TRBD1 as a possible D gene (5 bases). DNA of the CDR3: TGTGCCAGCAGTGGCGACAGAACCCAGCCCCAGCATTTT. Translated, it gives CASSGDRTQPQHF.